These T cell receptor beta chains were read from a single sample in a study of resident and recirculating memory T cells in vitiligo. Clones were sequenced by immunoSEQ multiplex PCR, and TCRdb holds only the in-frame ones, with some missing. The sample carries approximately 69,000 clones, approximately 91% recorded once. The sample comprised blood. These receptors were obtained from a male donor with vitiligo. Each CDR3 is given with its conserved first and last residue. Clone size appears in some rows only: once, few, many, or a class for an expanded clone.

TRBV28	.	TRBJ1-6	CASSPQEFDNSPLHF
TRBV5-6	.	TRBJ1-1	CASSLSGQGDTEAFF
TRBV6-1	.	TRBJ2-1	CASSESTSGRNEQFF
TRBV6-5	.	TRBJ1-1	CASSYSYRGGTEAFF
TRBV6-1	.	TRBJ1-5	CASSEWGTNQPQHF
TRBV5-1	.	TRBJ1-2	CASSPSTGNFYGYTF
TRBV6-5	.	TRBJ1-1	CASSRQYTTGTEAFF
TRBV5-4	.	TRBJ2-7	CASSRTGAPGEQYF
TRBV9	.	TRBJ1-2	CASSLTGGSGGYTF
TRBV5-1	.	TRBJ1-6	CASSLVPDRDNSPLHF
TRBV7-2	.	TRBJ2-5	CASSRDREETQYF
TRBV15	once	TRBJ2-5	CATSLPDRLASSQETQYF
TRBV9	.	TRBJ2-1	CASSRQGGSSYNEQFF
TRBV7-3	.	TRBJ2-3	CASSFRPGSGDTQYF
TRBV18	.	TRBJ2-3	CASSPSSGGTDTQYF
TRBV4-3	.	TRBJ2-5	CASSQNSGGAGETQYF
TRBV29-1	.	TRBJ2-1	CSALGLAGVHEQFF
TRBV9	.	TRBJ2-5	CASSVEGGSSGEETQYF
TRBV30	.	TRBJ2-7	CAWRSLGDYEQYF
TRBV18	.	TRBJ1-1	CASSLQGENTEAFF
TRBV4-3	.	TRBJ1-2	CASSQDYKGEYGYTF
TRBV6-1	.	TRBJ1-2	CASSEVPGNGYTF
TRBV7-6	once	TRBJ1-3	CASRRGTDSGNTIYF
TRBV18	.	TRBJ1-1	CASSPGAQGGEAFF
TRBV15	.	TRBJ2-7	CATSRVETGGSYEQYF
TRBV6-1	.	TRBJ2-7	CASSYFEQYF
TRBV7-9	.	TRBJ2-7	CASSLGQGADEQYF
TRBV7-2	.	TRBJ1-3	CASSFRQGGNTIYF
TRBV19	.	TRBJ1-6	CASSLLRDRGDSPLHF
TRBV28	.	TRBJ2-7	CASWDSSYEQYF
TRBV28	.	TRBJ1-3	CASSPPLTRGSSGNTIYF
TRBV9	.	TRBJ1-6	CASSVAKGAPYNSPLHF